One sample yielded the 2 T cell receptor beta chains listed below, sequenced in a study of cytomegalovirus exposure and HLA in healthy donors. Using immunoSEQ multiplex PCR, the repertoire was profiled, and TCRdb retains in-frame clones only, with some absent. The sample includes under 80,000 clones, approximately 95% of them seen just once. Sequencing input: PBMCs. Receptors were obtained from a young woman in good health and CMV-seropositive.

This CDR3 reads CASSRIGSAYEQYF. The CDR3 DNA is TGTGCCAGCAGTAGGATCGGGTCAGCCTACGAGCAGTACTTC. This chain joins TRBV6-5 and TRBJ2-7, with D hard to call. The CDR3 is made up of 14 amino acids. Germline-derived CDR1 and CDR2 are MNHEY and SVGAGI. Deletions cut 5 bases from V and 2 bases from J, with 13 bases between.

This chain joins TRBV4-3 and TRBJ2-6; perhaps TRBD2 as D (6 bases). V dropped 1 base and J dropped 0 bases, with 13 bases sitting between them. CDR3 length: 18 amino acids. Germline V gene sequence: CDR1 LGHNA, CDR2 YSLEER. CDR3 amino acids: CASSQGEEGSSGANVLTF. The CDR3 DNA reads TGCGCCAGCAGCCAAGGGGAGGAGGGGAGCTCTGGGGCCAACGTCCTGACTTTC.